A selection of T cell receptor beta chains follows, all from one sample in a study of cytomegalovirus exposure and HLA in healthy donors. Sequencing was performed with immunoSEQ multiplex PCR; in TCRdb, only in-frame clones are kept and a portion is missing. The sample shows 60,000 or so clones, roughly 90% of them seen only once. Material: PBMCs. These receptors were collected from a woman aged 25 to 45 in good health and CMV-seronegative. Both conserved end residues are part of each CDR3. A D gene is named only where the DNA matches it firmly. Clone size is not always given. Where it is, it says once, few, many or a class for expanded clones.

j_call | clone_size | v_call | d_call | cdr3_aa | cdr3_nt
TRBJ1-1 | - | TRBV5-4 | TRBD1 | CASSLTGGDTEAFF | TGTGCCAGCAGCTTGACAGGGGGAGACACTGAAGCTTTCTTT
TRBJ1-2 | - | TRBV28 | TRBD1 | CASSLGGDREGYTF | TGTGCCAGCAGTTTAGGTGGCGACAGGGAGGGCTACACCTTC
TRBJ2-2 | - | TRBV5-4 | TRBD1 | CASSLGGTANTGELFF | TGTGCCAGCAGCTTGGGGGGGACAGCGAACACCGGGGAGCTGTTTTTT
TRBJ2-1 | once | TRBV19 | - | CASSRAGVLYNEQFF | TGTGCCAGTAGTCGAGCGGGTGTATTATACAATGAGCAGTTCTTC
TRBJ1-1 | - | TRBV7-2 | - | CASSPFSDTEAFF | TGTGCCAGCAGTCCCTTCAGTGACACTGAAGCTTTCTTT
TRBJ1-2 | - | TRBV5-4 | TRBD1 | CAIPDRESYTF | TGTGCCATTCCGGACAGGGAAAGCTACACCTTC
TRBJ1-1 | - | TRBV7-6 | - | CASSTTGTEAFF | TGTGCCAGCAGCACCACGGGCACTGAAGCTTTCTTT
TRBJ2-1 | - | TRBV19 | - | CASSISRAYNEQFF | TGTGCCAGTAGTATTTCCCGGGCCTACAATGAGCAGTTCTTC
TRBJ2-7 | - | TRBV18 | TRBD2 | CASSTKTSGKYEQYF | TGTGCCAGCTCAACCAAGACTAGCGGGAAATACGAGCAGTACTTC
TRBJ2-3 | - | TRBV30 | TRBD2 | CAWNSRTSGPSDTQYF | TGTGCCTGGAATTCTAGGACTAGCGGCCCCTCGGATACGCAGTATTTT
TRBJ2-1 | - | TRBV9 | - | CASDICGTVKVFYNEQFF | TGTGCCAGCGACATTTGCGGGACAGTAAAAGTCTTTTACAATGAGCAGTTCTTC
TRBJ1-5 | - | TRBV19 | - | CASSILQNNQPQHF | TGTGCCAGTAGTATCTTGCAGAACAATCAGCCCCAGCATTTT
TRBJ2-1 | once | TRBV9 | TRBD1 | CASSADRTGPIYNEQFF | TGTGCCAGCAGCGCCGACCGGACAGGGCCAATATACAATGAGCAGTTCTTC
TRBJ2-1 | once | TRBV28 | - | CASSLFELTGEQFF | TGTGCCAGCAGTTTATTCGAATTAACGGGTGAGCAGTTCTTC
TRBJ1-4 | - | TRBV7-8 | TRBD1 | CASSVGQGQEKLFF | TGTGCCAGCAGCGTGGGACAGGGACAGGAAAAACTGTTTTTT
TRBJ2-7 | - | TRBV19 | TRBD1 | CASSRGTLQGLEQYF | TGTGCCAGTAGCAGAGGGACCCTACAGGGGCTCGAGCAGTACTTC
TRBJ1-1 | - | TRBV6-6 | - | CASSPHEVNTEAFF | TGTGCCAGCAGCCCACACGAGGTAAACACTGAAGCTTTCTTT
TRBJ1-5 | - | TRBV11-2 | - | CASSVKTDQPQHF | TGTGCCAGCAGCGTAAAGACAGATCAGCCCCAGCATTTT
TRBJ2-2 | once | TRBV6-1 | - | CASSEAIETGELFF | TGTGCCAGCAGTGAAGCGATTGAGACCGGGGAGCTGTTTTTT
TRBJ2-3 | - | TRBV5-6 | TRBD2 | CASSRPSGMSDTQYF | TGTGCCAGCAGCAGGCCCAGCGGGATGTCGGATACGCAGTATTTT
TRBJ1-1 | - | TRBV15 | - | CATSRYNGPAGALKAFF | TGTGCCACCAGCAGATATAACGGACCCGCAGGGGCATTGAAGGCTTTCTTT
TRBJ2-1 | - | TRBV19 | TRBD2 | CASSIALAVINEQFF | TGTGCCAGTAGTATAGCCCTAGCGGTTATAAATGAGCAGTTCTTC
TRBJ2-1 | - | TRBV5-4 | TRBD1 | CASSPGTGALDNEQFF | TGTGCCAGCAGTCCCGGGACAGGTGCCTTGGACAATGAGCAGTTCTTC
TRBJ1-5 | - | TRBV30 | - | CAWGPEGGQPQHF | TGTGCCTGGGGGCCCGAGGGCGGTCAGCCCCAGCATTTT
TRBJ2-1 | - | TRBV27 | - | CASSLTVNYNEQFF | TGTGCCAGCAGTTTAACGGTCAACTACAATGAGCAGTTCTTC
TRBJ1-3 | once | TRBV6-1 | - | CASSPGSAGNTIYF | TGTGCCAGCAGCCCAGGGTCCGCTGGAAACACCATATATTTT
TRBJ2-6 | - | TRBV14 | - | CASSQPGANVLTF | TGTGCCAGCAGCCAACCGGGGGCCAACGTCCTGACTTTC
TRBJ1-2 | once | TRBV6-1 | TRBD1 | CASSDPSGTGNGYTF | TGTGCCAGCAGTGATCCCTCCGGGACAGGGAATGGCTACACCTTC
TRBJ1-2 | - | TRBV7-7 | - | CASSGRQCRKTYGYTF | TGTGCCAGCAGCGGTCGACAGTGCCGAAAGACCTATGGCTACACCTTC
TRBJ2-3 | - | TRBV4-1 | TRBD2 | CASTPGTTSDTQYF | TGCGCCAGCACGCCCGGGACTACGTCAGATACGCAGTATTTT
TRBJ2-7 | - | TRBV6-6 | TRBD2 | CASREGTSGSVGQYF | TGTGCCAGCAGGGAGGGGACTAGCGGGAGTGTCGGGCAGTACTTC
TRBJ2-7 | - | TRBV5-4 | - | CASSLGQISYEQYF | TGTGCCAGCAGCTTGGGGCAGATCTCCTACGAGCAGTACTTC
TRBJ2-7 | - | TRBV5-1 | TRBD2 | CASRTSGRDYEQYF | TGCGCCAGCAGAACTAGCGGGAGGGATTACGAGCAGTACTTC